The rows below give T cell receptor beta chains drawn from one sample of a study of T cell repertoires in cytomegalovirus infection. TCRdb re-called the reads with MiXCR, one entry per CDR3 protein. The data show hundreds of thousands of distinct CDR3 sequences, with approximately 40% seen just once and 40% to 50% held by the top ten. These TCRs' antigens remain unknown. The sample in question was cultured PBMCs, obtained from culture after CMV antigen stimulation. The source of these receptors is a human donor in good health (CMV status not recorded). Some clones in this sample may be carry-over from other donors' samples. CDR3s include the opening cysteine and the closing phenylalanine or tryptophan. Each record gives: D gene, V gene, clone size, J gene, CDR3 DNA, CDR3 protein. The D gene is left open where the match is weak. Not all rows give a size; the values are once, few, many and, for expanded clones, a class.

TRBD1	TRBV7-4	NA	TRBJ2-3	TGTGCCAGCAGCCCCGCCGGGACAGGGTACACAGATACGCAGTATTTT	CASSPAGTGYTDTQYF
TRBD2	TRBV7-4	NA	TRBJ2-1	TGTGCCAGATCAGGTAGCGGGGGATTTGAGCAGTTCTTC	CARSGSGGFEQFF
TRBD1	TRBV7-9	few	TRBJ2-7	TGTGCCAGCAGCTCTCCCCGGGGGACAGGCTCCTACGAGCAGTACTTC	CASSSPRGTGSYEQYF
TRBD1	TRBV12-3/TRBV12-4	NA	TRBJ2-2	TGTGCCAGCAGTAAATTCGTACAGGGGGGAACCGGGGAGCTGTTTTTT	CASSKFVQGGTGELFF
TRBD1	TRBV13	NA	TRBJ2-5	TGTGCCAGCAGCTCACAGAGGACAGGGGAAGAGACCCAGTACTTC	CASSSQRTGEETQYF
NA	TRBV7-2	few	TRBJ1-5	TGTGCCAGCAGCCTAACCCTGGGAGTCAATCAGCCCCAGCATTTT	CASSLTLGVNQPQHF
NA	TRBV12-3/TRBV12-4	NA	TRBJ1-3	TGTGCCAGCTTTATGGGTCCGCGCTCTGGAAACACCATATATTTT	CASFMGPRSGNTIYF
TRBD1	TRBV6-1	NA	TRBJ2-6	TGTGCCAGCAGCCGACAGGGCCTCTCTGGGGCCAACGTCCTGACTTTC	CASSRQGLSGANVLTF
NA	TRBV7-6	few	TRBJ2-1	TGTGCCAGCAGCCCCACTGGGCGAGAGCAGTTCTTC	CASSPTGREQFF
NA	TRBV7-2	few	TRBJ1-2	TGTGCCAGCAGTTCAAGGGCAGGGTCCGGCTACACCTTC	CASSSRAGSGYTF
NA	TRBV19	NA	TRBJ1-2	TGTGCCAGTAGTATTGAGTACCTCTCATCCTATGGCTACACCTTC	CASSIEYLSSYGYTF
TRBD1	TRBV11-2	NA	TRBJ1-1	TGTGCCAGCAGCCCGAGGCTGGGACAGGGGGCATTTTGGACTGAAGCTTTCTTT	CASSPRLGQGAFWTEAFF
NA	TRBV27	NA	TRBJ1-4	TGTGCCAGCAGTTTCTCGCAGGGTGTTCGTGAAAAACTGTTTTTT	CASSFSQGVREKLFF
TRBD2	TRBV5-4	NA	TRBJ2-5	TGTGCCAGCACCACCACCGGGGGGGTACGAGAGACCCAGTACTTC	CASTTTGGVRETQYF
NA	TRBV7-2	NA	TRBJ2-3	TGTGCCAGCAGCCGAGGGTCGTTGTCTAGCACAGATACGCAGTATTTT	CASSRGSLSSTDTQYF
TRBD1	TRBV7-9	few	TRBJ2-3	TGTGCCAGCAACCCCACAGGGGTAAGCACAGATACGCAGTATTTT	CASNPTGVSTDTQYF
TRBD1	TRBV19	NA	TRBJ2-1	TGTGCCAGTAGGGGGACAGTTAATGAGCAGTTCTTC	CASRGTVNEQFF
NA	TRBV12-3/TRBV12-4	few	TRBJ2-7	TGTGCCAGCAGTGATGCCGGGCGCTACGAGCAGTACTTC	CASSDAGRYEQYF
NA	TRBV18	NA	TRBJ1-4	TGTGCCAGCTCACCACTTTGGGGCAGGGGATCGGGCGATGAAAAACTGTTTTTT	CASSPLWGRGSGDEKLFF
TRBD1	TRBV6-5	NA	TRBJ1-2	TGTGCCAGCAGTTTCAACCGGGACAGGGCTGGCTACACCTTC	CASSFNRDRAGYTF
NA	TRBV2	few	TRBJ1-2	TGTGCCAGCAGTGAATACAGGTCATATGGGGGCTACACCTTC	CASSEYRSYGGYTF
NA	TRBV12-5	NA	TRBJ2-3	TGTGCTAGTCGGCAGTGGCTACCTAAGAGCACAGATACGCAGTATTTT	CASRQWLPKSTDTQYF
TRBD1	TRBV7-2	many	TRBJ2-2	TGTGCCAGCAGCTTAGAAGGGACAGGGTACGGGGAGCTGTTTTTT	CASSLEGTGYGELFF
NA	TRBV11-2	NA	TRBJ2-1	TGTGCCAGCATATCTATTTTGGGGGGCCGGAATGAGCAGTTCTTC	CASISILGGRNEQFF
NA	TRBV7-2	NA	TRBJ1-2	TGTGCCAGCAGCTTAGGGGTGGAGTCCTATGGCTACACCTTC	CASSLGVESYGYTF
NA	TRBV19	NA	TRBJ1-1	TGTGCCAGTAGACCTGAACTAGGGGCTGAAGCTTTCTTT	CASRPELGAEAFF
NA	TRBV10-3	few	TRBJ1-1	TGTGCCATCAGGAGGAGGGGAATGAACACTGAAGCTTTCTTT	CAIRRRGMNTEAFF
NA	TRBV7-2	NA	TRBJ2-7	TGTGCCAGCAGCTTACCGGAGTCCTACGAGCAGTACTTC	CASSLPESYEQYF
TRBD2	TRBV7-9	NA	TRBJ2-7	TGTGCCACGTCGGATAGCGGGGGGCGATACGAGCAGTACTTC	CATSDSGGRYEQYF
NA	TRBV10-3	NA	TRBJ2-1	TGTGCCATCAGTGGGACGCCCGACCTAGGGTCGTACAGTGAGCAGTTCTTC	CAISGTPDLGSYSEQFF
NA	TRBV3-1	once	TRBJ1-1	TGTGCCAGCAGCCAAATCTCTGGGAACACTGAAGCTTTCTTT	CASSQISGNTEAFF